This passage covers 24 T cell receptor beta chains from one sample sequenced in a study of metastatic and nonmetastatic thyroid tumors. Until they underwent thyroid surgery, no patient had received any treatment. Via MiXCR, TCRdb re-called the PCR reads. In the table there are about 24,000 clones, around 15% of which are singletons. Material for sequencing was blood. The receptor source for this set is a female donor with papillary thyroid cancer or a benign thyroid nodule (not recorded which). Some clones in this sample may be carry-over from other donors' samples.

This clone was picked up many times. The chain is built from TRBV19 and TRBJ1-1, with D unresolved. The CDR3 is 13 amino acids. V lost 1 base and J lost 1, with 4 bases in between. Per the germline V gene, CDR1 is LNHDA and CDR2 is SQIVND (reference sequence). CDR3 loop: CASSIGGNTEAFF. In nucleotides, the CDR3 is TGTGCCAGTAGTATAGGTGGGAACACTGAAGCTTTCTTT.

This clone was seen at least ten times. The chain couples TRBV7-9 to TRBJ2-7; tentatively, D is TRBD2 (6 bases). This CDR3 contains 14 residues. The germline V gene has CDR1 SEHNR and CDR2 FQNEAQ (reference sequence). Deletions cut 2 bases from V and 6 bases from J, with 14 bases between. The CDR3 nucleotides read TGTGCCAGCAGCTTAACCCCCCTAGCGATCGAGCAGTACTTC. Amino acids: CASSLTPLAIEQYF.

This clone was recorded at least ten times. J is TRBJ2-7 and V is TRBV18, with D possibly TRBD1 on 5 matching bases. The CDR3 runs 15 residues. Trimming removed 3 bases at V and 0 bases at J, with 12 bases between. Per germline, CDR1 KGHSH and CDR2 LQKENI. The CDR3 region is CASSPSRTSSYEQYF. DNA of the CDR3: TGTGCCAGCTCACCTTCCCGGACAAGCTCCTACGAGCAGTACTTC.

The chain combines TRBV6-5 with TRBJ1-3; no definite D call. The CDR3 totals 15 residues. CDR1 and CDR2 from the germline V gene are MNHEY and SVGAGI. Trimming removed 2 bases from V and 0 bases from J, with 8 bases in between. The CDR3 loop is CASSYDSVSGNTIYF. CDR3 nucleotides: TGTGCCAGCAGTTACGACTCCGTCTCTGGAAACACCATATATTTT.

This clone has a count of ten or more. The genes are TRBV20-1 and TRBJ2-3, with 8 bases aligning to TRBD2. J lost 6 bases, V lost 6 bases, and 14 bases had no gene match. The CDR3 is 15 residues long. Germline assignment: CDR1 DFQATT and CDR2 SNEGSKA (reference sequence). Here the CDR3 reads CSAPRGGTSTDTQYF. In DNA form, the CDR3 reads TGCAGTGCCCCCCGGGGGGGGACTTCGACGGATACGCAGTATTTT.

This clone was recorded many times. The CDR3, as DNA: TGTGCCATCAGTGACAGGGACACCGGGGAGCTGTTTTTT. Amino acid sequence: CAISDRDTGELFF. The rearrangement uses TRBV10-3 and TRBJ2-2; possible D gene TRBD1, 5 bases. CDR1 is ENHRY, CDR2 SYGVKD, per germline. This CDR3 region has 13 residues. V lost 3 bases to trimming and J lost 3 bases, with 5 bases between them.

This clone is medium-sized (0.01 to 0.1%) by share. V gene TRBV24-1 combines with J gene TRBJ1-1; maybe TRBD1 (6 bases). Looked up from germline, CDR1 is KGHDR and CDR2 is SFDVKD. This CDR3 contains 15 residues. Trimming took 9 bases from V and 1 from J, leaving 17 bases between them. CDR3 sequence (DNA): TGTGCCACCGCCCGATTGACAGGAAAGAACACTGAAGCTTTCTTT. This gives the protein CATARLTGKNTEAFF.

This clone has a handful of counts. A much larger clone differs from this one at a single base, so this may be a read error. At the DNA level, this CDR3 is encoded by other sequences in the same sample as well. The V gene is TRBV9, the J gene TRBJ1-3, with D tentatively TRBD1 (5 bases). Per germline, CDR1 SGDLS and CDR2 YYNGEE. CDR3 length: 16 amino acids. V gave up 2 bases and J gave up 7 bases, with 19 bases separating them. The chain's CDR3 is CASSVGVGTKGNTIYF. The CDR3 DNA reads TGTGCCAGCAGCGTGGGAGTAGGGACCAAAGGGAACACCATATATTTT.

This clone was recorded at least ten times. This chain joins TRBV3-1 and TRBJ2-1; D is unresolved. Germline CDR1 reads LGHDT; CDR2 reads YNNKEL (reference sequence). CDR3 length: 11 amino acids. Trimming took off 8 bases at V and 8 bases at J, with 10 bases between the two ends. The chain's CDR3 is CASGRVDEQFF. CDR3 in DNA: TGTGCCAGCGGCAGAGTCGATGAGCAGTTCTTC.

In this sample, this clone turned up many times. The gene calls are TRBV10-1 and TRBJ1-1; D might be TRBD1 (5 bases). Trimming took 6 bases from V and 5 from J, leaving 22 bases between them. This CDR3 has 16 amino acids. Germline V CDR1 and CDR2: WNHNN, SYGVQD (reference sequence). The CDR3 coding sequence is TGCGCCAGCAGCTCCGGGACTTCAGGTGGGCGGACTGAAGCTTTCTTT. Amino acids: CASSSGTSGGRTEAFF.

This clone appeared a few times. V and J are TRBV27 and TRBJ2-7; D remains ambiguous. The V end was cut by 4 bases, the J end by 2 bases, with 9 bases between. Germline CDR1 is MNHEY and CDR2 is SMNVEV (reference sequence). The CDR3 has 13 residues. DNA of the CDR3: TGTGCCAGCAGTTGGCGGTGGACCTACGAGCAGTACTTC. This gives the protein CASSWRWTYEQYF.

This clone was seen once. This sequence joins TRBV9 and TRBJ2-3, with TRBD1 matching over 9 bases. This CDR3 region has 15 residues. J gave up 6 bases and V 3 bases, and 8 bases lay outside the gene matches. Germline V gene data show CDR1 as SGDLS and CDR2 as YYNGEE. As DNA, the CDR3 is TGTGCCAGCAGCGATGGACAGGGGTTCCCGGATACGCAGTATTTT. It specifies CASSDGQGFPDTQYF.

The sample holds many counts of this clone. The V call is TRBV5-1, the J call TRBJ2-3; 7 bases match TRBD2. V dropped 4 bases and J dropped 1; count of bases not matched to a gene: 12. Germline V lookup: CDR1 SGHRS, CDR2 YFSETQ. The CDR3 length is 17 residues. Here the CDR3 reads CASSVVPSGVGTDTQYF. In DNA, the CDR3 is TGCGCCAGCAGCGTGGTACCTAGCGGAGTCGGCACAGATACGCAGTATTTT. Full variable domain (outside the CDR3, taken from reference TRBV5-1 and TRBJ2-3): KAGVTQTPRYLIKTRGQQVTLSCSPISGHRSVSWYQQTPGQGLQFLFEYFSETQRNKGNFPGRFSGRQFSNSRSEMNVSTLELGDSALYLCASSVVPSGVGTDTQYFGPGTRLTVL.

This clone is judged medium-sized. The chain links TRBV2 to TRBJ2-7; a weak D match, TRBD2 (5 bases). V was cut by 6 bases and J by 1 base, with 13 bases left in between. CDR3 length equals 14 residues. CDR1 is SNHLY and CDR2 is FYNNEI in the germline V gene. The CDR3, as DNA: TGTGCCAGCAGGCAGAGTAGGGAGTCCTACGAGCAGTACTTC. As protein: CASRQSRESYEQYF.

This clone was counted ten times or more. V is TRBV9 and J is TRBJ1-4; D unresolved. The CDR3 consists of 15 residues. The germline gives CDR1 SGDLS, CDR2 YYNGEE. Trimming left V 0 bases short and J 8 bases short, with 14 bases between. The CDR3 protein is CASSVGGPTPEKLFF. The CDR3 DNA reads TGTGCCAGCAGCGTAGGTGGCCCTACCCCCGAAAAACTGTTTTTT. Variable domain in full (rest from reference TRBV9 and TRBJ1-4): DSGVTQTPKHLITATGQRVTLRCSPRSGDLSVYWYQQSLDQGLQFLIQYYNGEERAKGNILERFSAQQFPDLHSELNLSSLELGDSALYFCASSVGGPTPEKLFFGSGTQLSVL.

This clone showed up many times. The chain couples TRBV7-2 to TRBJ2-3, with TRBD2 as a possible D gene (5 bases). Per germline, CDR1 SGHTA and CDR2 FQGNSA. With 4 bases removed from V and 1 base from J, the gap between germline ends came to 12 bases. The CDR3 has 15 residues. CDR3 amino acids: CASSSRTVGTDTQYF. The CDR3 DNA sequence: TGTGCCAGCAGCTCCCGGACTGTGGGCACAGATACGCAGTATTTT.

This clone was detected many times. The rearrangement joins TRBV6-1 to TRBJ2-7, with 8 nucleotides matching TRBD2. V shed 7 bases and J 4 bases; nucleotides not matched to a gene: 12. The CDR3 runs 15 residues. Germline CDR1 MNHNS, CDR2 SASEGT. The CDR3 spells CASNNGGGISYEQYF. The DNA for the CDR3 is TGTGCCAGCAACAACGGGGGGGGGATTAGTTACGAGCAGTACTTC.

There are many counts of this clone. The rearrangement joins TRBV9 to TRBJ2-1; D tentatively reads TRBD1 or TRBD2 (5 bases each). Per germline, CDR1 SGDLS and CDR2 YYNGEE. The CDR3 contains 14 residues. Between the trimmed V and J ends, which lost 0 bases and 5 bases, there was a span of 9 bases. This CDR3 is CASSVAGRNNEQFF. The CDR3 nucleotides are TGTGCCAGCAGCGTAGCAGGGAGAAACAATGAGCAGTTCTTC.

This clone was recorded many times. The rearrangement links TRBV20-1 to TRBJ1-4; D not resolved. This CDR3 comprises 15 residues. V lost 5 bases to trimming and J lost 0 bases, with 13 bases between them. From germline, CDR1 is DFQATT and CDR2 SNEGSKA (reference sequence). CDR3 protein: CSAPPLGTTNEKLFF. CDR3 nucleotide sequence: TGCAGTGCTCCCCCCCTCGGGACAACTAATGAAAAACTGTTTTTT.

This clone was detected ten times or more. CDR3 bases: TGTGCCAGCAGCTCCCACACAGATACGCAGTATTTT. The encoded protein is CASSSHTDTQYF. The chain couples TRBV11-1 to TRBJ2-3; D unclear. The CDR3 sequence is 12 residues long. CDR1 is SGHAT and CDR2 is FQDESV in the germline V gene (reference sequence). Trimming removed 4 bases from V and 2 bases from J, with 4 bases in between.

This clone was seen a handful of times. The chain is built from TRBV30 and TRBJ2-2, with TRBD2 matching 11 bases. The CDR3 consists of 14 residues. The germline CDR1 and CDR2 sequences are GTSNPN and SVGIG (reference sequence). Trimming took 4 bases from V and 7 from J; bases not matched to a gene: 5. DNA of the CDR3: TGTGCCTGGAATGCCGGGACTAGCGGCGGGGAGCTGTTTTTT. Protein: CAWNAGTSGGELFF.

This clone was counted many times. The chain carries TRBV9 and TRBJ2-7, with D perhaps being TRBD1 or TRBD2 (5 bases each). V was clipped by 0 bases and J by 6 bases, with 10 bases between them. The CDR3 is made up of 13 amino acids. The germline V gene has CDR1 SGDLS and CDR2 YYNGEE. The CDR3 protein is CASSVGDRSEQYF. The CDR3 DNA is TGTGCCAGCAGCGTAGGGGACCGCTCCGAGCAGTACTTC.

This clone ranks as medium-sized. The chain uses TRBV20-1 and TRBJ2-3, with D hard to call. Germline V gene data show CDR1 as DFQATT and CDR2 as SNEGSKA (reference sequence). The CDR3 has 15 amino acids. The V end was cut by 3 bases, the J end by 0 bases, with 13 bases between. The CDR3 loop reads CSASGLLSSTDTQYF. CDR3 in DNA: TGCAGTGCTAGTGGCTTACTATCTAGCACAGATACGCAGTATTTT.

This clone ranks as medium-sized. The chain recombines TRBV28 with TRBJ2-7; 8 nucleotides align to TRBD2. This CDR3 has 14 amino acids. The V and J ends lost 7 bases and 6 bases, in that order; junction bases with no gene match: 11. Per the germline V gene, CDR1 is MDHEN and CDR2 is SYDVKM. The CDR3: CASKTTSEVREQYF. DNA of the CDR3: TGTGCCAGCAAAACGACTAGCGAGGTGCGCGAGCAGTACTTC.